This T cell receptor (beta chain) originates from a study of somatic mutations in cytotoxic T cells in rheumatoid arthritis. General observations from the study: Which antigens the expanded CD8+ clones targeted was unknown.

Notes on this clone: Its antigen is still unknown.

How the authors handled the data: Concordance between patient CD8+ clones exceeding 1% and published virus-specific TCRB sequences was infrequent. Measured with immunoSEQ multiplex PCR; TCRdb has only the in-frame clones, and not every one. That table is the source of V, J and clone size, and D and trimming were worked out from the DNA. The table has about 4,200 clones, just under 75% seen once; the top ten hold roughly 40%. This sequence originates from an adult with rheumatoid arthritis. Sequencing was done on a sample of CD8+ T cells sorted from blood.

The CDR3 region is CASSEKSGGYYEQYF. CDR3 DNA: TGTGCCAGCAGTGAAAAATCCGGAGGGTACTACGAGCAGTACTTC. V is TRBV6-1 and J is TRBJ2-7; D may be TRBD2 (6 bases). The CDR3 has 15 residues. V shed 2 bases and J shed 3 bases, with 14 bases lying between them. Germline CDR1 MNHNS, CDR2 SASEGT.